These 14 T cell receptor beta chains were all obtained from the same sample, sequenced in a study of molecular identifiers for immune sequencing clone quantification. TCRdb re-derived calls from the PCR reads in MiXCR, one entry per CDR3 protein. This sample has approximately 100,000 distinct CDR3 sequences, with roughly 38% found just once. Specimen: naive CD8+ T cells from blood, with Jurkat cell RNA spiked in. Described subset: FACS-sorted CD8+CD4-CCR7+CD45RA+ naive T cells. The receptors originated from a human donor in good health. Some libraries in this study had Jurkat cell RNA spiked in.

Remarks on this clonotype: It may be a read error: a sequence one base away is much more abundant. Given the absence of the conserved phenylalanine or tryptophan at the CDR3 end, a read error is likely. The V and J genes are TRBV7-2 and TRBJ1-4; D is undetermined. V lost 1 base to trimming and J lost 8 bases, with 11 bases between them. The CDR3 loop spans 14 amino acids. The V gene's germline CDR1 is SGHTA and CDR2 FQGNSA. Written as DNA, the CDR3 is TGTGCCAGCAGCTTAGGGGCCGGACCCGAAAAACTGTTTTAT. Translating gives CASSLGAGPEKLFY.

This clonotype was seen only once. One end of the junction fails to match germline, which may point to a read error. This sequence joins TRBV4-3 and TRBJ2-7; TRBD1 matches at 7 bases. This CDR3 is built from 14 residues. Germline V gene lookup returns CDR1 LGHNA and CDR2 YSLEER. CDR3: CASSVRQGLYEQCF. The DNA for the CDR3 is TGCGCCAGCAGCGTTCGACAGGGTCTCTACGAGCAGTGCTTC.

This rearrangement joins TRBV27 to TRBJ2-5, with a possible D match to TRBD2 (6 bases). The germline V gene has CDR1 MNHEY and CDR2 SMNVEV (reference sequence). The CDR3 consists of 13 residues. Trimming took off 2 bases at V and 5 bases at J, with 9 bases between the two ends. The CDR3 region is CASSLNGGETQYF. CDR3 DNA sequence: TGTGCCAGCAGTTTAAATGGGGGGGAGACCCAGTACTTC.

The genes are TRBV29-1 and TRBJ2-7, with no clear D. Trimming left V 4 bases short and J 2 bases short, with 9 bases between. This CDR3 region has 12 residues. The V gene's germline CDR1 is SQVTM and CDR2 ANQGSEA. CDR3 residues: CSVGADTYEQYF. CDR3 DNA sequence: TGCAGCGTTGGGGCCGATACCTACGAGCAGTACTTC.

This clonotype came up a few times. In DNA, the CDR3 is TGTGCCAGCAGCGTAGACCAGAGCTCCTACGAGCAGTACTTC. It specifies CASSVDQSSYEQYF. The chain links TRBV9 to TRBJ2-7, with D hard to call. Trimming stripped 0 bases from V and 0 bases from J, with 7 bases between. This CDR3 is built from 14 residues. The germline V gene has CDR1 SGDLS and CDR2 YYNGEE.

This clonotype has just one count. The chain links TRBV20-1 to TRBJ2-1, with D uncertain. Germline-derived CDR1 and CDR2 are DFQATT and SNEGSKA (reference sequence). The V end was cut by 6 bases, the J end by 7 bases, with 7 bases between. The CDR3 is 10 amino acids. Here the CDR3 reads CSAIVNEQFF. For the CDR3, the DNA is TGCAGTGCCATTGTGAATGAGCAGTTCTTC.

The chain carries TRBV13 and TRBJ2-2, with 7 bases lining up with TRBD2. The CDR3 has 15 amino acids. The J segment lost 1 base and the V segment lost 5 bases, leaving 4 bases of the junction unmatched. Germline assignment: CDR1 PRHDT and CDR2 FYEKMQ (reference sequence). The CDR3: CASSPKRENTGELFF. In DNA, the CDR3 is TGTGCCAGCAGCCCCAAGCGGGAGAACACCGGGGAGCTGTTTTTT.

This clonotype was detected a few times. The J gene is TRBJ2-2, the V gene TRBV2; 11 bases are shared with TRBD2. Germline V lookup: CDR1 SNHLY, CDR2 FYNNEI. This CDR3 contains 15 residues. The trim removed 4 bases at V and 5 bases at J, leaving 3 bases unmatched. The CDR3 loop reads CASSASGRRTGELFF. Written as DNA, the CDR3 is TGTGCCAGCAGTGCTAGCGGGAGGAGGACCGGGGAGCTGTTTTTT. Complete variable domain (other parts from reference TRBV2 and TRBJ2-2): EPEVTQTPSHQVTQMGQEVILRCVPISNHLYFYWYRQILGQKVEFLVSFYNNEISEKSEIFDDQFSVERPDGSNFTLKIRSTKLEDSAMYFCASSASGRRTGELFFGEGSRLTVL.

The chain uses TRBV5-1 and TRBJ2-7; TRBD1 is a possible D gene (5 bases). Germline CDR1 reads SGHRS; CDR2 reads YFSETQ. V lost 9 bases and J 9 bases, leaving 19 bases between the germline ends. The CDR3 sequence is 12 residues long. CDR3 DNA sequence: TGCGCCATCAAGGGGTGGCGCGACGGGCAGTACTTC. Translated: CAIKGWRDGQYF.

This clonotype was detected only a few times. V and J are TRBV7-2 and TRBJ1-3; D perhaps matches TRBD1 (6 bases). The CDR3 spans 16 residues. With 1 base removed from V and 7 bases from J, the gap between germline ends came to 17 bases. In germline, CDR1 is SGHTA, CDR2 FQGNSA. DNA of the CDR3: TGTGCCAGCAGCTTAGGCCCGGCGAGGGGGTCTAACACCATATATTTT. Its translation: CASSLGPARGSNTIYF.

This clonotype was observed many times. CDR3 sequence reads: CASSLIRNQANEKLFF. DNA of the CDR3: TGTGCCAGCAGCTTAATCCGAAATCAGGCTAATGAAAAACTGTTTTTT. This sequence joins TRBV7-9 and TRBJ1-4; D unresolved. The CDR3 extends over 16 amino acids. V dropped 2 bases and J dropped 3 bases, with 13 bases sitting between them. Germline-derived CDR1 and CDR2 are SEHNR and FQNEAQ (reference sequence).

This clonotype is a singleton in its sample. With a much larger clone just one base away, this may be a read error. V and J are TRBV7-9 and TRBJ2-7; the match to TRBD2 covers 7 bases. Germline V CDR1 and CDR2: SEHNR, FQNEAQ (reference sequence). This CDR3 comprises 13 residues. In DNA, the CDR3 is TGTGCCGGCAGCCCCGGACTAGCCTACGAGCAGTACTTC. Translation: CAGSPGLAYEQYF.

The V gene is TRBV28, the J gene TRBJ2-7; D not certain. Deletions cut 3 bases from V and 6 bases from J, with 15 bases between. CDR3 length: 14 residues. Germline loops: CDR1 MDHEN, CDR2 SYDVKM. As DNA, the CDR3 is TGTGCCAGCAGTTTTCGGGTGTACATTAGCGAGCAGTACTTC. Translating gives CASSFRVYISEQYF.

Notes on this clonotype: This may be a read error, as it is one base from a much larger clone. V and J are TRBV7-9 and TRBJ2-3; D possibly corresponds to TRBD1 (6 bases). Germline CDR1 and CDR2: SEHNR and FQNEAQ (reference sequence). Trimming left V 5 bases short and J 3 bases short, with 18 bases between. The CDR3 extends over 16 amino acids. CDR3: CASSRYRVYKTDTQYF. The CDR3 DNA is TGTGCCAGCAGCCGGTACAGGGTATACAAAACAGATACGCAGTATTTT.